This is a list of T cell receptor beta chains from one sample in a study of CDR3 diversity in severe acne. Each CDR3 protein is one row after TCRdb ran MiXCR on the PCR reads. Among some 90,000 distinct CDR3 sequences listed, approximately 52% were seen once. The sequencing sample was made of blood. These receptors were collected from a male donor in good health, serving as a control. Both conserved end residues are trimmed from each CDR3.

CDR3aa: ASSLGDVGSYNSPLH
v_gene: TRBV7-9

CDR3aa: ASSEKGGMISNYGYT
v_gene: TRBV2

CDR3aa: ASSVRAGYT
v_gene: TRBV2

CDR3aa: SARDQRGDSYEQY
v_gene: TRBV20-1

CDR3aa: SAPETGENQPQH
v_gene: TRBV20-1

CDR3aa: ASSASHGISTDTQY
v_gene: TRBV9

CDR3aa: ASSSISGRTEKLF
v_gene: TRBV7-9

CDR3aa: ASSSGRRGRNTGELF
v_gene: TRBV6-5

CDR3aa: AEGEQGETQY
v_gene: TRBV2

CDR3aa: ASSLEGGWGTDTQY
v_gene: TRBV5-1

CDR3aa: SVRGDRATNEKLF
v_gene: TRBV29-1

CDR3aa: ASSWYDYTEAF
v_gene: TRBV7-9

CDR3aa: SARASGSLVTQY
v_gene: TRBV20-1

CDR3aa: ASSSGDRQTPYEQY
v_gene: TRBV6-1

CDR3aa: ASRSTGEGNTIY
v_gene: TRBV13

CDR3aa: ASSEGGSSYEQY
v_gene: TRBV7-3

CDR3aa: ASSLEGLRDNEQF
v_gene: TRBV12-3/TRBV12-4

CDR3aa: ASSLSAGTSGYT
v_gene: TRBV7-3

CDR3aa: ASSVTGIYSNQPQH
v_gene: TRBV6-1

CDR3aa: ASSELGQGDVAQYFGYT
v_gene: TRBV6-1

CDR3aa: SARPIAGAGETQY
v_gene: TRBV20-1

CDR3aa: ASQAPGDNSPLH
v_gene: TRBV12-3/TRBV12-4

CDR3aa: ASSPGTGDEKLF
v_gene: TRBV7-3

CDR3aa: ATSSYAGSTDTQY
v_gene: TRBV15

CDR3aa: ATSDFVRGSLETQY
v_gene: TRBV24-1

CDR3aa: ASSLEVELYGYT
v_gene: TRBV5-1

CDR3aa: ASSRDSKFYEQY
v_gene: TRBV12-3/TRBV12-4

CDR3aa: ASSYSLGGVTNEQY
v_gene: TRBV10-3

CDR3aa: SARLSGQGFGYT
v_gene: TRBV20-1

CDR3aa: SVSLGTHEQY
v_gene: TRBV29-1

CDR3aa: ASSEIVGFPAF
v_gene: TRBV2

CDR3aa: ASSPPGAGDYNEQF
v_gene: TRBV18

CDR3aa: ASSPDRFLGYT
v_gene: TRBV7-6

CDR3aa: ASSNEDRARGGYT
v_gene: TRBV2

CDR3aa: ASSLRENNSPLH
v_gene: TRBV27

CDR3aa: ATSTAGMNTEAF
v_gene: TRBV24-1

CDR3aa: ASSWAGLNNSPLH
v_gene: TRBV13

CDR3aa: ATSRDYQPQH
v_gene: TRBV15

CDR3aa: ATSRDFDTGELF
v_gene: TRBV15

CDR3aa: ASSETGFEAF
v_gene: TRBV2

CDR3aa: ASSLRTGHTDTQY
v_gene: TRBV7-6

CDR3aa: AWSGQGAGEQF
v_gene: TRBV30

CDR3aa: ASSPIGTYGYT
v_gene: TRBV11-3

CDR3aa: SARFSGTGDRPQH
v_gene: TRBV20-1

CDR3aa: ASKSDTVYTEAF
v_gene: TRBV2

CDR3aa: AISQGDRDIYGYT
v_gene: TRBV10-3

CDR3aa: SAKGPATL
v_gene: TRBV20-1

CDR3aa: ASSIDRSGGTEAF
v_gene: TRBV19

CDR3aa: ASAGGRTKETQY
v_gene: TRBV7-8

CDR3aa: ASSLSTAQPQH
v_gene: TRBV7-3

CDR3aa: ASSSQGPTEAF
v_gene: TRBV2

CDR3aa: ASSYAGQGAYEQY
v_gene: TRBV6-5

CDR3aa: ASSHQDRGTEAF
v_gene: TRBV11-3